This TCR beta chain was obtained from a study of cytomegalovirus exposure and HLA in healthy donors. The PCR employed 60 Vbeta primers together with 13 Jbeta primers. Clones were read by immunoSEQ multiplex PCR, and TCRdb kept only the in-frame ones, dropping some. Among under 150,000 clones listed, around 72% were seen once. CDR1 and CDR2 from the germline V gene are SGHNT and YYREEE (reference sequence). Germline trimming cut 0 bases from V and 5 bases from J; bases unmatched to any gene: 5. This CDR3 spans 15 amino acids. On this clone itself: Its antigen is unknown.

Study-wide points: A later analysis found that most CMV-associated TCR beta chains appeared HLA-restricted.

The TCR was taken from a man aged 40-50 years in good health and CMV-seronegative. Specimen: PBMCs. The chain couples TRBV5-4 to TRBJ2-1; 7 bases line up with TRBD2. The CDR3 region is CASSLVASGNNEQFF. The CDR3 DNA sequence: TGTGCCAGCAGCTTGGTGGCTAGCGGTAACAATGAGCAGTTCTTC.